Listed below are T cell receptor beta chains from one sample, sequenced in a study of control samples from healthy donors and cancer patients. The assay was immunoSEQ multiplex PCR, and TCRdb's table has in-frame clones only and misses some. The data show about 140,000 clones, around 94% seen once. The sample comprised blood. Receptors were obtained from a middle-aged man in good health. The conserved cysteine and the conserved F or W are not part of the CDR3 here.

TRBJ2-2	TRBV5-1	ASSLASAGGAGELF
TRBJ1-2	TRBV24-1	ATSDNVGQGNGYT
TRBJ2-3	TRBV30	AWSVEAATQY
TRBJ1-2	TRBV2	ASSDPGTSNYGYT
TRBJ2-6	TRBV4-1	ASSQGYRSGANVLT
TRBJ2-6	TRBV5-1	ASSAGTGSSGANVLT
TRBJ2-2	TRBV9	ASSAVSTGTGELF
TRBJ1-6	TRBV28	ASRVGGVISPLH
TRBJ2-5	TRBV7-9	ASSLLGREETQY
TRBJ1-2	TRBV27	ASSSGWGRGYGYT
TRBJ1-4	TRBV5-6	ASSNRQLAANEKLF
TRBJ1-5	TRBV2	ASTRDRDQPQH
TRBJ1-5	TRBV19	ASSISVNQPQH